Listed here is a single T cell receptor beta chain. The TCR beta CDR3 regions underwent amplification using RNA transcripts as the source. Primed by the HTBI set, a first-round RT-PCR was run on the TCR CDR3. TCRdb re-analysed the multiplex PCR reads in MiXCR, keeping a single row per CDR3 protein. The sample has hundreds of thousands of distinct CDR3 sequences, 30% to 40% seen once. The data originate from a study of T cells in Graves' hyperthyroidism and ophthalmopathy. The CDR3 length is 13 residues. The V and J ends lost 8 bases and 5 bases respectively, with 15 bases between them. Sequenced material: blood. This chain links TRBV12-3 or TRBV12-4 with TRBJ1-1; D perhaps matches TRBD1 (6 bases). This TCR came from a woman between 35 and 50 years old with Graves' hyperthyroidism. The CDR3 reads CASSPRTATEAFF. The CDR3 DNA sequence: TGTGCCAGCTCACCAAGGACAGCTACTGAAGCTTTCTTT.